These 8 T cell receptor beta chains were all obtained from the same sample, sequenced in a study of identical twins. MiXCR, applied by TCRdb to the 5' RACE reads, yields one record per CDR3 protein. The table lists more than 650,000 distinct CDR3 sequences, roughly 6% of them singletons, with approximately 2% in the top ten. Material for sequencing was naive T cells sorted from blood. These receptors all stem from a man between 18 and 35 years old in good health.

This clonotype was seen ten or more times. For the CDR3, the DNA is TGTGCCAGCCTCGGGAACGAGCAGTACTTC. Its protein is CASLGNEQYF. The chain employs TRBV7-9 and TRBJ2-7; TRBD2 is a possible D gene (5 bases). V dropped 8 bases and J dropped 5 bases, with 7 bases sitting between them. The CDR3 contains 10 residues. CDR1 is SEHNR and CDR2 is FQNEAQ in the germline V gene (reference sequence). Based on the CDR3 plus reference TRBV7-9 and TRBJ2-7, the full variable domain is DTGVSQNPRHKITKRGQNVTFRCDPISEHNRLYWYRQTLGQGPEFLTYFQNEAQLEKSRLLSDRFSAERPKGSFSTLEIQRTEQGDSAMYLCASLGNEQYFGPGTRLTVT.

The sample holds many counts of this clonotype. The rearrangement uses TRBV20-1 and TRBJ2-3; D not resolved. This CDR3 comprises 9 residues. CDR1 DFQATT and CDR2 SNEGSKA come from the germline V gene (reference sequence). CDR3 in DNA: TGCAGGCTTCCAGATACGCAGTATTTT. Amino acid sequence: CRLPDTQYF.

The table lists this clonotype with a few counts. This chain links TRBV24-1 with TRBJ2-1; possibly TRBD2 for D (5 bases). The CDR3 totals 17 residues. Deletions cut 0 bases from V and 0 bases from J, with 11 bases between. CDR1 and CDR2 from the germline V gene are KGHDR and SFDVKD. CDR3 sequence reads: CATSDLTTTASYNEQFF. DNA of the CDR3: TGTGCCACCAGTGATTTGACGACTACCGCCTCCTACAATGAGCAGTTCTTC.

V usage is TRBV4-1 and J usage is TRBJ2-2, with TRBD2 matching 10 bases. CDR3 size: 16 residues. V trimming: 0 bases; J trimming: 3 bases; junction bases outside the gene matches: 1. Germline V lookup: CDR1 MGHRA, CDR2 YSYEKL. This CDR3 reads CASSQDLAGDTGELFF. DNA of the CDR3: TGCGCCAGCAGCCAAGACCTAGCGGGAGACACCGGGGAGCTGTTTTTT.

This clonotype was observed at least ten times. The V gene is TRBV10-3, the J gene TRBJ2-5; possible D gene TRBD2, 5 bases. The germline V gene has CDR1 ENHRY and CDR2 SYGVKD. V gave up 5 bases and J gave up 1 base, with 17 bases separating them. The CDR3 covers 16 residues. Here the CDR3 reads CAISMGPPAGQETQYF. The CDR3 coding sequence is TGTGCCATCAGTATGGGCCCCCCGGCGGGCCAAGAGACCCAGTACTTC.

This clonotype has ten or more counts. V gene TRBV6-2 or TRBV6-3 combines with J gene TRBJ2-5, with D uncertain. This CDR3 has 13 residues. Germline-derived CDR1 and CDR2 are MNHEY and SVGEGT. V was shortened by 4 bases and J by 4 bases, with 10 bases between the two germline ends. CDR3 loop: CASSFGPAETQYF. DNA for the CDR3: TGTGCCAGCAGTTTTGGACCAGCAGAGACCCAGTACTTC.

This clonotype was counted many times. The chain joins TRBV5-1 to TRBJ1-1; TRBD1 matches 7 bases. V shed 4 bases and J 10 bases; nucleotides not matched to a gene: 7. Germline CDR1 reads SGHRS; CDR2 reads YFSETQ. The CDR3 runs to 12 residues. CDR3 region: CASSTGQEVAFF. The CDR3 nucleotides read TGCGCCAGCAGCACCGGACAGGAGGTAGCTTTCTTT. The full variable domain, completed using reference TRBV5-1 and TRBJ1-1, is KAGVTQTPRYLIKTRGQQVTLSCSPISGHRSVSWYQQTPGQGLQFLFEYFSETQRNKGNFPGRFSGRQFSNSRSEMNVSTLELGDSALYLCASSTGQEVAFFGQGTRLTVV.

This clonotype was seen ten or more times. The V gene is TRBV20-1, the J gene TRBJ2-1; possible D gene TRBD1, 5 bases. Germline V gene sequence: CDR1 DFQATT, CDR2 SNEGSKA (reference sequence). The CDR3 has 13 amino acids. Deletions cut 7 bases from V and 3 bases from J, with 13 bases between. In nucleotides, the CDR3 is TGCAGTGTAGGGGCGTATGGCTACAATGAGCAGTTCTTC. It translates to CSVGAYGYNEQFF.